The 31 T cell receptor beta chains below come from one sample, sequenced in a study of blood T cell repertoires in COVID-19. Sequencing was performed with immunoSEQ multiplex PCR; in TCRdb, only in-frame clones are kept and a portion is missing. The sample records about 76,000 clones, 70% to 90% being singletons. The specimen was peripheral blood. The receptors shown here come from a human donor in a cohort sampled during active COVID-19.

The gene calls are TRBV29-1 and TRBJ1-5; perhaps TRBD1 as D (6 bases). Looked up from germline, CDR1 is SQVTM and CDR2 is ANQGSEA. Trimming took 0 bases from V and 6 from J, leaving 12 bases between them. The CDR3 runs to 14 residues. Here the CDR3 reads CSVEDQGSGQPQHF. For the CDR3, the DNA is TGCAGCGTTGAAGATCAGGGGTCTGGTCAGCCCCAGCATTTT.

J is TRBJ1-1 and V is TRBV30; 7 bases are a match to TRBD1. The CDR3 has 15 residues. Trimming cost V 6 bases and J 0 bases; bases outside gene matches: 10. CDR1 GTSNPN and CDR2 SVGIG come from the germline V gene (reference sequence). The CDR3: CACRTGSLMNTEAFF. CDR3 coding DNA: TGTGCCTGCCGGACAGGATCCTTAATGAACACTGAAGCTTTCTTT.

This chain joins TRBV2 and TRBJ2-3; D possibly corresponds to TRBD2 (5 bases). V lost 1 base and J 3 bases, leaving 14 bases between the germline ends. This CDR3 spans 16 amino acids. CDR1 SNHLY and CDR2 FYNNEI come from the germline V gene. This CDR3 is CASSEEAALATDTQYF. The CDR3 DNA sequence: TGTGCCAGCAGTGAAGAGGCAGCTCTAGCAACAGATACGCAGTATTTT.

This clone was recorded a few times. The V call is TRBV30, the J call TRBJ2-7, with D tentatively TRBD2 (5 bases). The CDR3 consists of 15 residues. The V gene's germline CDR1 is GTSNPN and CDR2 SVGIG (reference sequence). V shed 0 bases and J shed 4 bases, with 16 bases lying between them. CDR3 protein: CAWSVLRTRGYEQYF. The CDR3 DNA is TGTGCCTGGAGTGTACTCAGGACCCGAGGGTACGAGCAGTACTTC. Complete variable domain (other parts from reference TRBV30 and TRBJ2-7): SQTIHQWPATLVQPVGSPLSLECTVEGTSNPNLYWYRQAAGRGLQLLFYSVGIGQISSEVPQNLSASRPQDRQFILSSKKLLLSDSGFYLCAWSVLRTRGYEQYFGPGTRLTVT.

CDR3 amino acids: CATYSSSNTEAFF. The CDR3 DNA is TGTGCCACCTATTCAAGTTCGAACACTGAAGCTTTCTTT. This chain uses TRBV28 with TRBJ1-1, with D unresolved. Germline loops: CDR1 MDHEN, CDR2 SYDVKM. This CDR3 has 13 amino acids. V gave up 10 bases and J gave up 1 base, with 13 bases separating them.

The rearrangement joins TRBV5-4 to TRBJ2-1; D may be TRBD1 (5 bases). Trimming left V 4 bases short and J 2 bases short, with 13 bases between. The CDR3 has 15 amino acids. CDR1 is SGHNT, CDR2 YYREEE, per germline (reference sequence). The CDR3 bases are TGTGCCAGCAGCCCATCCAGGACAACCTACAATGAGCAGTTCTTC. It encodes CASSPSRTTYNEQFF.

This chain uses TRBV30 with TRBJ2-7; 11 bases are shared with TRBD2. The trim removed 0 bases at V and 6 bases at J, leaving 19 bases unmatched. The CDR3 contains 19 residues. Germline lookup yields CDR1 GTSNPN and CDR2 SVGIG (reference sequence). CDR3 coding DNA: TGTGCCTGGAGTGTGACAGGGTTAGCGGGAGGGCGGTATTACGCCGAGCAGTACTTC. Protein sequence: CAWSVTGLAGGRYYAEQYF.

The chain couples TRBV9 to TRBJ2-3; maybe TRBD1 (5 bases). The CDR3 length is 13 residues. The germline V gene encodes CDR1 SGDLS and CDR2 YYNGEE. Deletions cut 3 bases from V and 2 bases from J, with 7 bases between. The chain's CDR3 is CASSGQPTDTQYF. The DNA for the CDR3 is TGTGCCAGCAGCGGACAGCCCACAGATACGCAGTATTTT.

The gene calls are TRBV5-6 and TRBJ2-5; D is possibly TRBD2 (7 bases). This CDR3 spans 18 amino acids. V lost 2 bases, J lost 5 bases, and 25 bases lay in between. CDR1 is SGHDT and CDR2 is YYEEEE in the germline V gene. The chain's CDR3 is CASSFLYTQGGGNETQYF. CDR3 DNA: TGTGCCAGCAGCTTCCTATACACACAGGGAGGGGGTAACGAGACCCAGTACTTC.

This clone was seen repeatedly, ten times or more. V and J are TRBV10-3 and TRBJ1-1; D is perhaps TRBD1 (6 bases). Germline-derived CDR1 and CDR2 are ENHRY and SYGVKD. The V end lost 6 bases, the J end lost 1 base, and 12 bases lay between the germline ends. The CDR3 totals 14 residues. CDR3 residues: CAIRTGLENTEAFF. CDR3 coding DNA: TGTGCCATCAGAACAGGGTTAGAGAACACTGAAGCTTTCTTT.

The rearrangement links TRBV29-1 to TRBJ1-4; D is ambiguous. V gave up 5 bases and J gave up 0 bases, with 7 bases separating them. CDR1 and CDR2 (germline): SQVTM, ANQGSEA. The CDR3 contains 13 residues. CDR3 in amino acids: CSVLPATNEKLFF. In nucleotides, the CDR3 is TGCAGCGTTCTCCCAGCAACTAATGAAAAACTGTTTTTT.

The V call is TRBV24-1, the J call TRBJ1-1; D call uncertain. CDR3 length equals 14 residues. The V end lost 7 bases, the J end lost 2 bases, and 13 bases lay between the germline ends. Germline V CDR1 and CDR2: KGHDR, SFDVKD. CDR3 DNA sequence: TGTGCCACCAGGGAAGGAGGAAGTAACACTGAAGCTTTCTTT. It encodes CATREGGSNTEAFF.

The J gene is TRBJ2-2, the V gene TRBV7-3; D unclear. Germline values: CDR1 SGHTA, CDR2 FQGTGA. The CDR3 totals 15 residues. V dropped 1 base and J dropped 2 bases, with 8 bases sitting between them. This CDR3 reads CASSLIQINTGELFF. The CDR3 bases are TGTGCCAGCAGCTTAATACAGATAAACACCGGGGAGCTGTTTTTT.

This chain joins TRBV7-9 and TRBJ2-3, with TRBD2 matching 13 bases. The CDR3 covers 17 residues. V shed 5 bases, J shed 6 bases, and the junction held 11 bases outside the gene matches. Germline V gene sequence: CDR1 SEHNR, CDR2 FQNEAQ (reference sequence). The CDR3 bases are TGTGCCAGCAGCCCGGAGACTAGCGGGAGGCGGGGGGATACGCAGTATTTT. As protein: CASSPETSGRRGDTQYF. The whole variable domain, remainder taken from reference TRBV7-9 and TRBJ2-3, is DTGVSQNPRHKITKRGQNVTFRCDPISEHNRLYWYRQTLGQGPEFLTYFQNEAQLEKSRLLSDRFSAERPKGSFSTLEIQRTEQGDSAMYLCASSPETSGRRGDTQYFGPGTRLTVL.

This clone was picked up one time. This chain uses TRBV7-8 with TRBJ1-1, with D perhaps TRBD1 (6 bases). The CDR3 has 14 residues. Germline values: CDR1 SGHVS, CDR2 FQNEAQ. Trimming shortened V by 5 bases and J by 8 bases, and 18 bases separated the two germline ends. The CDR3 sequence is CASSLRQAAREAFF. The DNA for the CDR3 is TGTGCCAGCAGCCTACGACAGGCTGCACGGGAAGCTTTCTTT.

This chain connects TRBV9 to TRBJ2-1; D is possibly TRBD2 (6 bases). This CDR3 contains 15 residues. Germline CDR1 and CDR2: SGDLS and YYNGEE. V was cut by 4 bases and J by 2 bases, with 13 bases left in between. For the CDR3, the DNA is TGTGCCAGCAGCCCCGGGCGGGGCCCCTACAATGAGCAGTTCTTC. Protein product: CASSPGRGPYNEQFF.

CDR3 residues: CASSDPQAGGWYNEQFF. The CDR3 DNA reads as TGTGCCAGCTCAGATCCCCAGGCGGGAGGATGGTACAATGAGCAGTTCTTC. The rearrangement links TRBV19 to TRBJ2-1; 8 nucleotides line up with TRBD2. From germline, CDR1 is LNHDA and CDR2 SQIVND (reference sequence). The CDR3 loop spans 17 amino acids. Trimming removed 9 bases from V and 4 bases from J; junction bases left unmatched: 17.

On this clone itself: Relative to the germline gene, one junction end is altered; a read error may explain this. V and J are TRBV29-1 and TRBJ2-2, with a weak D call TRBD2 (6 bases). CDR1 and CDR2 from the germline V gene are SQVTM and ANQGSEA. This CDR3 is built from 12 residues. CDR3 bases: TGTACTGCCGGGAGATCATCCCGGGAGCTGTTTTTT. This codes for CTAGRSSRELFF.

The rearrangement joins TRBV6-2 or TRBV6-3 to TRBJ2-5; D might be TRBD1 (5 bases). V gave up 2 bases and J gave up 1 base, with 11 bases separating them. CDR1 and CDR2 from the germline V gene are MNHEY and SVGEGT. The length of the CDR3 is 15 residues. The CDR3 loop reads CASSYRGIVQETQYF. As DNA, the CDR3 is TGTGCCAGCAGTTACAGGGGAATAGTCCAAGAGACCCAGTACTTC.

This chain links TRBV6-5 with TRBJ2-1, with D uncertain. The germline CDR1 and CDR2 sequences are MNHEY and SVGAGI. Between the trimmed V and J ends, which lost 2 bases and 7 bases, there was a span of 12 bases. This CDR3 is 14 amino acids long. The CDR3 here is CASSYVGAENEQFF. CDR3 DNA sequence: TGTGCCAGCAGTTACGTAGGAGCCGAGAATGAGCAGTTCTTC.

The V gene is TRBV3-1 (or the pseudogene TRBV3-2), the J gene TRBJ2-2; 10 bases are a match to TRBD1. Per germline, CDR1 LGHDT and CDR2 YNNKEL (reference sequence). J lost 3 bases, V lost 5 bases, and 3 bases had no gene match. The CDR3 has 15 residues. The chain's CDR3 is CASSAGTGDTGELFF. In nucleotides, the CDR3 is TGTGCCAGCAGCGCCGGGACAGGGGACACCGGGGAGCTGTTTTTT.

In this sample, this clone turned up once. The rearrangement uses TRBV4-2 and TRBJ2-1; possible D gene TRBD1, 5 bases. V lost 0 bases and J 4 bases, leaving 13 bases between the germline ends. CDR3 length: 16 residues. From germline, CDR1 is LGHNA and CDR2 YNFKEQ. CDR3 sequence: CASSQDRQGLYNEQFF. CDR3 coding DNA: TGTGCCAGCAGCCAAGATAGGCAGGGTTTGTACAATGAGCAGTTCTTC.

This clone was found once. This rearrangement joins TRBV18 to TRBJ2-7, with 9 bases that match TRBD1. J was trimmed by 2 bases and V by 6 bases; bases with no gene match: 8. CDR1 and CDR2 from the germline V gene are KGHSH and LQKENI. CDR3 length equals 15 residues. CDR3 loop: CASSGGTGQTYEQYF. Here the CDR3 DNA reads TGTGCCAGCTCCGGAGGGACAGGGCAGACCTACGAGCAGTACTTC.

The gene calls are TRBV2 and TRBJ2-1; 10 nucleotides align to TRBD2. Germline values: CDR1 SNHLY, CDR2 FYNNEI. This CDR3 has 14 residues. V shed 2 bases, J shed 7 bases, and the junction held 2 bases outside the gene matches. CDR3 in DNA: TGTGCCAGCAGTGAATGGGGACTAGCGAATGAGCAGTTCTTC. Protein: CASSEWGLANEQFF.

CDR3 in DNA: TGTGCCAGCACTCCAAGATGGTACGAGCGGGGGGTCTGTGAGACCCAGTACTTC. As protein: CASTPRWYERGVCETQYF. The V gene is TRBV3-1 (or the pseudogene TRBV3-2), the J gene TRBJ2-5; TRBD2 matches 9 bases. The CDR3 is 18 amino acids. Germline V lookup: CDR1 LGHDT, CDR2 YNNKEL (reference sequence). J gave up 5 bases and V 7 bases, and 20 bases lay outside the gene matches.

The chain is built from TRBV5-1 and TRBJ1-3; TRBD1 matches at 7 bases. V trimming: 3 bases; J trimming: 0 bases; junction bases outside the gene matches: 6. The CDR3 length is 16 residues. CDR1 and CDR2 (germline): SGHRS, YFSETQ. In DNA form, the CDR3 reads TGCGCCAGCAGCTCCCTCGGGACAGTCTCTGGAAACACCATATATTTT. Protein sequence: CASSSLGTVSGNTIYF.

The chain combines TRBV4-3 with TRBJ2-7, with D perhaps TRBD2 (6 bases). CDR1 and CDR2 (germline): LGHNA, YSLEER. With 4 bases removed from V and 3 bases from J, the gap between germline ends came to 19 bases. The CDR3 covers 16 residues. The CDR3 spells CASSLRAGGEGYEQYF. CDR3 bases: TGCGCCAGCAGCCTCCGCGCCGGGGGTGAAGGCTACGAGCAGTACTTC.

The chain joins TRBV4-2 to TRBJ2-7; 10 nucleotides align to TRBD1. This CDR3 contains 16 residues. The V segment lost 2 bases and the J segment 6 bases; nucleotides outside the gene matches: 10. Germline V CDR1 and CDR2: LGHNA, YNFKEQ. Written as DNA, the CDR3 is TGTGCCAGCAGCCAAATTCCGGGACAGGGGCCTTCCGAGCAGTACTTC. Residues: CASSQIPGQGPSEQYF.

This rearrangement joins TRBV19 to TRBJ1-6, with TRBD1 matching over 9 bases. The CDR3 contains 16 residues. V shed 6 bases, J shed 6 bases, and the junction held 9 bases outside the gene matches. CDR1 is LNHDA and CDR2 is SQIVND in the germline V gene (reference sequence). The CDR3 here is CASRTPGTGPNSPLHF. Here the CDR3 DNA reads TGTGCCAGTAGGACCCCCGGGACAGGGCCTAATTCACCCCTCCACTTT.

A single count supports this clone. The V call is TRBV6-5, the J call TRBJ2-5; 9 nucleotides align to TRBD2. Per the germline V gene, CDR1 is MNHEY and CDR2 is SVGAGI. The CDR3 has 15 amino acids. The V and J ends lost 11 bases and 2 bases, in that order; junction bases with no gene match: 12. CDR3 in amino acids: CAAGGDTMTQETQYF. CDR3 nucleotides: TGTGCCGCGGGAGGGGATACTATGACTCAAGAGACCCAGTACTTC.

This rearrangement joins TRBV5-1 to TRBJ2-2; 7 bases are shared with TRBD1. The CDR3 length is 16 residues. V shed 2 bases, J shed 3 bases, and the junction held 7 bases outside the gene matches. CDR1 SGHRS and CDR2 YFSETQ come from the germline V gene. The chain's CDR3 is CASSFQQGFDTGELFF. The CDR3 nucleotides are TGCGCCAGCAGCTTTCAACAGGGGTTTGACACCGGGGAGCTGTTTTTT.